A single sample gave rise to the 32 T cell receptor beta chains below, sequenced in a study of Ad26.COV2.S vaccination and SARS-CoV-2 variants. Treatment defined: 19 received Ad26.COV2.S at low or high dose, single or two shots; about 5 received placebo; per-sample allocation not given. Samples came from day 63 after the first vaccine or placebo injection. Assay used: immunoSEQ multiplex PCR; TCRdb lists only in-frame clones, some missing. The data contain 440,000 or so clones, around 91% of them singletons. The starting material was peripheral blood, obtained in a trial of Ad26.COV2.S vaccine versus placebo. These receptors originate from a person between 18 and 60 years old who received the Ad26.COV2.S COVID-19 vaccine or a placebo.

A single count supports this clone. The rearrangement joins TRBV7-2 to TRBJ2-5, with 9 bases lining up with TRBD2. Germline assignment: CDR1 SGHTA and CDR2 FQGNSA. V lost 3 bases to trimming and J lost 4 bases; unmatched junction nucleotides: 3. This CDR3 has 14 amino acids. CDR3 region: CASSFTSGRETQYF. Written as DNA, the CDR3 is TGTGCCAGCAGCTTCACTAGCGGGCGAGAGACCCAGTACTTC.

This rearrangement joins TRBV5-1 to TRBJ2-2; possibly TRBD1 or TRBD2 for D (5 bases each). Germline V CDR1 and CDR2: SGHRS, YFSETQ. The germline V and J ends were trimmed by 1 base and 2 bases, with 9 bases remaining between them. The CDR3 loop spans 15 amino acids. This CDR3 reads CASSLQGANTGELFF. The DNA for the CDR3 is TGCGCCAGCAGCTTGCAGGGAGCTAACACCGGGGAGCTGTTTTTT.

This clone has a single count. The same CDR3 is also encoded by other DNA sequences in this sample. The rearrangement joins TRBV5-1 to TRBJ2-1, with D uncertain. Trimming took 0 bases from V and 6 from J, leaving 13 bases between them. Germline CDR1 SGHRS, CDR2 YFSETQ. The CDR3 runs 15 residues. The CDR3 nucleotides read TGCGCCAGCAGCTTGGCCGTAGGGCCGGGCAATGAGCAGTTCTTC. Its protein is CASSLAVGPGNEQFF.

This chain links TRBV28 with TRBJ2-7; the D gene is possibly TRBD2 (6 bases). The germline V gene encodes CDR1 MDHEN and CDR2 SYDVKM. This CDR3 spans 17 amino acids. Trimming stripped 6 bases from V and 6 bases from J, with 27 bases between. CDR3 loop: CASRPTGTRVLRSEQYF. The CDR3 coding sequence is TGTGCCAGCAGGCCGACCGGGACTCGAGTGCTGCGTAGCGAGCAGTACTTC. Combining the CDR3 with reference TRBV28 and TRBJ2-7 gives the whole variable domain DVKVTQSSRYLVKRTGEKVFLECVQDMDHENMFWYRQDPGLGLRLIYFSYDVKMKEKGDIPEGYSVSREKKERFSLILESASTNQTSMYLCASRPTGTRVLRSEQYFGPGTRLTVT.

The chain employs TRBV5-1 and TRBJ2-3; 7 nucleotides align to TRBD2. Germline loops: CDR1 SGHRS, CDR2 YFSETQ. The CDR3 is 15 amino acids. The V and J ends lost 2 bases and 2 bases, in that order; junction bases with no gene match: 5. CDR3: CASSFQRDDTDTQYF. In DNA, the CDR3 is TGCGCCAGCAGCTTTCAGCGGGACGACACAGATACGCAGTATTTT.

On this clone itself: The sample carries other DNA sequences with the same CDR3. The chain employs TRBV9 and TRBJ2-3; no firm D call. The CDR3 runs 14 residues. V was pared by 0 bases and J by 0 bases, with 5 bases between. CDR1 is SGDLS, CDR2 YYNGEE, per germline. The CDR3 here is CASSVGGSTDTQYF. CDR3 bases: TGTGCCAGCAGCGTAGGGGGAAGCACAGATACGCAGTATTTT. The variable domain in full, completed from reference TRBV9 and TRBJ2-3, reads DSGVTQTPKHLITATGQRVTLRCSPRSGDLSVYWYQQSLDQGLQFLIQYYNGEERAKGNILERFSAQQFPDLHSELNLSSLELGDSALYFCASSVGGSTDTQYFGPGTRLTVL.

V usage is TRBV2 and J usage is TRBJ2-5, with TRBD1 matching 7 bases. The V gene end was trimmed by 9 bases and the J gene end by 2 bases; junction bases not matched to a gene: 6. Germline assignment: CDR1 SNHLY and CDR2 FYNNEI. The CDR3 is 13 residues long. The CDR3 nucleotides are TGTGCCAGGAAGGACAGGAGGCAAGAGACCCAGTACTTC. Translated: CARKDRRQETQYF. Filled out from reference TRBV2 and TRBJ2-5, the complete variable domain reads EPEVTQTPSHQVTQMGQEVILRCVPISNHLYFYWYRQILGQKVEFLVSFYNNEISEKSEIFDDQFSVERPDGSNFTLKIRSTKLEDSAMYFCARKDRRQETQYFGPGTRLLVL.

This chain links TRBV5-6 with TRBJ2-2, with D possibly matching TRBD1 (6 bases). Germline V gives CDR1 SGHDT, CDR2 YYEEEE. V was clipped by 1 base and J by 3 bases, with 10 bases between them. CDR3 length equals 15 residues. The CDR3, as DNA: TGTGCCAGCAGCTTGAGGGGGATTCACACCGGGGAGCTGTTTTTT. This gives the protein CASSLRGIHTGELFF.

The chain combines TRBV11-3 with TRBJ1-1; D uncertain. The CDR3 is 13 amino acids. Germline-derived CDR1 and CDR2 are SGHNT and YENEEA. V was clipped by 5 bases and J by 3 bases, with 10 bases between them. The DNA for the CDR3 is TGTGCCAGCAGCGGCCCGGCGGACACTGAAGCTTTCTTT. Protein product: CASSGPADTEAFF.

This rearrangement joins TRBV5-1 to TRBJ2-1, with 11 bases matching TRBD2. The CDR3 length is 16 residues. CDR1 SGHRS and CDR2 YFSETQ come from the germline V gene. V was pared by 0 bases and J by 7 bases, with 6 bases of the junction left unmatched. The CDR3 region has the DNA TGCGCCAGCAGCTTGGTGTTGACTAGCGGGATAAATGAGCAGTTCTTC. Its protein product is CASSLVLTSGINEQFF.

V is TRBV19 and J is TRBJ2-1, with 7 bases aligning to TRBD1. Germline assignment: CDR1 LNHDA and CDR2 SQIVND (reference sequence). J was trimmed by 6 bases and V by 1 base; bases with no gene match: 15. The CDR3 spans 18 residues. The CDR3 coding sequence is TGTGCCAGTAGTATAGGGGGGCAGGGGGTCGGGTACTTCAATGAGCAGTTCTTC. Protein: CASSIGGQGVGYFNEQFF.

This clone was seen once. A read error may produce the germline difference seen at one junction end. This rearrangement joins TRBV30 to TRBJ2-5, with D possibly being TRBD1 or TRBD2 (5 bases each). CDR3 length: 12 amino acids. Germline CDR1 and CDR2: GTSNPN and SVGIG (reference sequence). CDR3 coding DNA: TGCGCTCAACGGGGCCTCCAAGAGACCCAGTACTTC. Amino acids: CAQRGLQETQYF.

The V call is TRBV4-2, the J call TRBJ1-1; 7 bases line up with TRBD1. CDR1 is LGHNA and CDR2 is YNFKEQ in the germline V gene. This CDR3 is built from 15 residues. With V trimmed by 1 base and J by 1 base, 3 bases remained unmatched. This CDR3 is CASSQVGTANTEAFF. The CDR3 nucleotides are TGTGCCAGCAGCCAAGTAGGGACAGCGAACACTGAAGCTTTCTTT.

CDR3 sequence (DNA): TGCGCCAGCAGCTTAGGAGGGGCGGGAGTAAGCAATGAGCAGTTCTTC. Translated, it gives CASSLGGAGVSNEQFF. This chain joins TRBV5-1 and TRBJ2-1; TRBD2 matches 7 bases. The germline V gene has CDR1 SGHRS and CDR2 YFSETQ. This CDR3 is 16 amino acids long. Losses at the gene ends were 2 bases for V and 6 bases for J; bases not matched to a gene: 11.

The chain couples TRBV9 to TRBJ2-1; perhaps TRBD2 as D (5 bases). The germline V and J ends were trimmed by 2 bases and 8 bases, with 11 bases remaining between them. Germline CDR1 and CDR2: SGDLS and YYNGEE. The CDR3 sequence is 13 residues long. The CDR3 region has the DNA TGTGCCAGCAGCGTCACCCCCGGGGATGAGCAGTTCTTC. Protein product: CASSVTPGDEQFF. Full variable domain (missing parts from reference TRBV9 and TRBJ2-1): DSGVTQTPKHLITATGQRVTLRCSPRSGDLSVYWYQQSLDQGLQFLIQYYNGEERAKGNILERFSAQQFPDLHSELNLSSLELGDSALYFCASSVTPGDEQFFGPGTRLTVL.

The chain uses TRBV2 and TRBJ2-7; D is unresolved. The CDR3 has 13 residues. CDR1 and CDR2 (germline): SNHLY, FYNNEI. V lost 2 bases, J lost 2 bases, and 7 bases lay in between. The CDR3 loop reads CASSESTAYEQYF. In nucleotides, the CDR3 is TGTGCCAGCAGTGAAAGTACTGCCTACGAGCAGTACTTC.

The chain employs TRBV3-1 (or the pseudogene TRBV3-2) and TRBJ2-7; D perhaps matches TRBD2 (6 bases). V lost 5 bases, J lost 6 bases, and 23 bases lay in between. The CDR3 contains 16 residues. Germline assignment: CDR1 LGHDT and CDR2 YNNKEL (reference sequence). This chain's CDR3 is CASSSTGGTALGEQYF. The CDR3 nucleotides are TGTGCCAGCAGCTCAACAGGCGGGACGGCGTTGGGCGAGCAGTACTTC.

J is TRBJ1-6 and V is TRBV7-2; TRBD1 agrees at 9 bases. The V gene's germline CDR1 is SGHTA and CDR2 FQGNSA. After removal of 1 base from V and 9 bases from J, the junction contained 7 bases not matched to a gene. The CDR3 consists of 16 residues. The DNA for the CDR3 is TGTGCCAGCAGCTTAGGGGGACAGGGAAATGCTTCACCCCTCCACTTT. As protein: CASSLGGQGNASPLHF.

V is TRBV6-5 and J is TRBJ1-2; perhaps TRBD1 as D (6 bases). CDR1 is MNHEY, CDR2 SVGAGI, per germline. This CDR3 comprises 15 residues. V was trimmed by 7 bases and J by 2 bases, leaving 17 bases between them. The CDR3 protein is CASIDRGAGNYGYTF. DNA for the CDR3: TGTGCCAGCATAGATAGGGGGGCAGGGAACTATGGCTACACCTTC.

This clone was found once. This chain links TRBV25-1 with TRBJ2-1, with unresolved D. Germline CDR1 is MGHDK and CDR2 is SYGVNS. V was pared by 4 bases and J by 0 bases, with 10 bases between. The length of the CDR3 is 15 residues. The CDR3, as DNA: TGTGCCAGCAGTGGCTTCTCTAGCTCCTACAATGAGCAGTTCTTC. Its protein is CASSGFSSSYNEQFF.

In DNA form, the CDR3 reads TGTGCCAGCAGCAACCGACTAGCGGGAGGACAAGAGACCCAGTACTTC. This sequence encodes CASSNRLAGGQETQYF. This rearrangement joins TRBV11-3 to TRBJ2-5, with 13 bases that match TRBD2. Germline CDR1 is SGHNT and CDR2 is YENEEA. There are 16 residues in the CDR3. With 5 bases clipped from V and 2 bases from J, the junction kept 5 bases outside the gene matches.

This sequence joins TRBV6-1 and TRBJ2-3, with TRBD2 matching 8 bases. V lost 3 bases, J lost 0 bases, and 5 bases stayed unmatched. The germline CDR1 and CDR2 sequences are MNHNS and SASEGT. The length of the CDR3 is 16 residues. CDR3 nucleotide sequence: TGTGCCAGCAGTGAGAGCGGGGGACTTAGCACAGATACGCAGTATTTT. Translated: CASSESGGLSTDTQYF.

Comments on this clone: Other nucleotide sequences from this sample produce the same CDR3. The rearrangement links TRBV4-2 to TRBJ2-1; D gene uncertain. This CDR3 has 13 amino acids. The germline V gene encodes CDR1 LGHNA and CDR2 YNFKEQ. V dropped 1 base and J dropped 4 bases, with 5 bases sitting between them. The CDR3 bases are TGTGCCAGCAGCCAAGCCCCTTACAATGAGCAGTTCTTC. It translates to CASSQAPYNEQFF.

In the case of this clone: Other DNA sequences from this sample encode an identical CDR3 as well. This chain joins TRBV7-3 and TRBJ2-1; 9 nucleotides match TRBD2. The V segment lost 2 bases and the J segment 10 bases; nucleotides outside the gene matches: 6. Germline-derived CDR1 and CDR2 are SGHTA and FQGTGA. The CDR3 is made up of 14 amino acids. The CDR3 sequence is CASSLGLAGNEQFF. The CDR3 nucleotides are TGTGCCAGCAGCTTAGGTCTAGCGGGAAACGAGCAGTTCTTC.

V is TRBV27 and J is TRBJ2-7; 11 nucleotides agree with TRBD2. The CDR3 has 20 residues. The ends lost 6 bases at V and 5 bases at J; junction bases unmatched: 24. Germline values: CDR1 MNHEY, CDR2 SMNVEV (reference sequence). The CDR3 region is CASRPGTGNLAGGKIHEQYF. The CDR3 DNA is TGTGCCAGCAGACCCGGGACAGGGAATTTAGCGGGAGGGAAAATCCACGAGCAGTACTTC.

This rearrangement joins TRBV6-5 to TRBJ2-5; 7 positions match TRBD1. The CDR3 extends over 15 amino acids. V lost 2 bases and J lost 2; bases outside the gene matches: 5. CDR1 is MNHEY, CDR2 SVGAGI, per germline. CDR3 residues: CASSYTRDRQETQYF. CDR3 nucleotide sequence: TGTGCCAGCAGTTACACCCGGGACAGACAAGAGACCCAGTACTTC.

The chain recombines TRBV2 with TRBJ1-1; 10 bases match TRBD1. The ends lost 5 bases at V and 5 bases at J; junction bases unmatched: 5. The CDR3 length is 14 residues. Germline CDR1 reads SNHLY; CDR2 reads FYNNEI. The CDR3, as DNA: TGTGCCAGCAGTCCGCGGGGACAGGGGACTGAAGCTTTCTTT. Protein: CASSPRGQGTEAFF.

This rearrangement joins TRBV28 to TRBJ2-1; the D gene is possibly TRBD1 (5 bases). V shed 5 bases and J shed 0 bases, with 14 bases lying between them. The CDR3 is 16 residues long. CDR1 is MDHEN, CDR2 SYDVKM, per germline. CDR3 in amino acids: CASSQDRFYSYNEQFF. The CDR3 DNA is TGTGCCAGCAGTCAAGACAGATTCTACTCCTACAATGAGCAGTTCTTC.

The V gene is TRBV6-2 or TRBV6-3, the J gene TRBJ1-2, with TRBD1 as a possible D gene (6 bases). CDR1 and CDR2 (germline): MNHEY, SVGEGT. The germline V and J ends were trimmed by 5 bases and 6 bases, with 10 bases remaining between them. The CDR3 spans 12 residues. The CDR3 DNA reads TGTGCCAGCAGTGATACAGGGCATGGCTACACCTTC. Its protein is CASSDTGHGYTF.

This chain connects TRBV6-6 to TRBJ2-2; 7 bases fit TRBD1. The CDR3 loop spans 16 amino acids. After removal of 2 bases from V and 1 base from J, the junction contained 4 bases not matched to a gene. CDR1 and CDR2 (germline): MNHNY, SVGAGI (reference sequence). The CDR3 region is CASSYTRTGNTGELFF. CDR3 coding DNA: TGTGCCAGCAGTTACACCCGGACAGGGAACACCGGGGAGCTGTTTTTT.

The V gene is TRBV6-7, the J gene TRBJ1-4; perhaps TRBD1 as D (5 bases). TRBV6-7 is given ORF status, its function remaining uncertain. V was clipped by 0 bases and J by 4 bases, with 12 bases between them. The CDR3 has 16 residues. Here the CDR3 DNA reads TGTGCCAGCAGTTACTCACACCTTAGGGGTAATGAAAAACTGTTTTTT. The encoded protein is CASSYSHLRGNEKLFF.

The genes are TRBV29-1 and TRBJ2-1; either TRBD1 or TRBD2 may supply D (5 bases each). Germline V gene sequence: CDR1 SQVTM, CDR2 ANQGSEA. The CDR3 has 14 amino acids. V was pared by 2 bases and J by 4 bases, with 12 bases between. Here the CDR3 reads CSVEPGRKYNEQFF. As DNA, the CDR3 is TGCAGCGTTGAACCGGGACGGAAGTACAATGAGCAGTTCTTC.